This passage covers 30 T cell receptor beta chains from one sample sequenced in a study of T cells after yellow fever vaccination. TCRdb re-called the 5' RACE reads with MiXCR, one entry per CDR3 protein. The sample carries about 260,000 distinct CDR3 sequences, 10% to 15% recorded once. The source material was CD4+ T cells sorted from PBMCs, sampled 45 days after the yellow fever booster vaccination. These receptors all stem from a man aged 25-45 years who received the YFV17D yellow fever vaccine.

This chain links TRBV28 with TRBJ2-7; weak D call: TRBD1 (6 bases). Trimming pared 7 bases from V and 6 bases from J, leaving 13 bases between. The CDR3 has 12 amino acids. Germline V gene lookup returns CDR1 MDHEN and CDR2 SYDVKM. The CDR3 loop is CASNSGVLEQYF. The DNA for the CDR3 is TGTGCCAGCAATTCAGGGGTCCTCGAGCAGTACTTC.

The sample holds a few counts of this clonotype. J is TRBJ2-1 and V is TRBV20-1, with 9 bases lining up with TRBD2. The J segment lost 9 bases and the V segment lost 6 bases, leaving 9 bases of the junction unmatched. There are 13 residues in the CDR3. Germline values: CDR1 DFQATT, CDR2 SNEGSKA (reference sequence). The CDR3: CSAPRLAGFEQFF. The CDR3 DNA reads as TGCAGTGCACCTCGGCTAGCGGGATTTGAGCAGTTCTTC.

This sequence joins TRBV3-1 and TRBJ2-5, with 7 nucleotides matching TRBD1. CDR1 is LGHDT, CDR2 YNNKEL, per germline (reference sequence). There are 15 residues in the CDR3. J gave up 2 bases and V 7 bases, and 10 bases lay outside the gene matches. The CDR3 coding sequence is TGTGCCAGCAAACAAAGGACAGGACGACAAGAGACCCAGTACTTC. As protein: CASKQRTGRQETQYF.

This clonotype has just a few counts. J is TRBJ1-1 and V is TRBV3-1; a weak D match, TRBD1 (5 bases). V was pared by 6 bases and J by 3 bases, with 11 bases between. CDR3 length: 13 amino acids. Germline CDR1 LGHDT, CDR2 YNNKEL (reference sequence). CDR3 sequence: CASRGVEYTEAFF. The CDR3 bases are TGTGCCAGCAGGGGGGTGGAGTACACTGAAGCTTTCTTT.

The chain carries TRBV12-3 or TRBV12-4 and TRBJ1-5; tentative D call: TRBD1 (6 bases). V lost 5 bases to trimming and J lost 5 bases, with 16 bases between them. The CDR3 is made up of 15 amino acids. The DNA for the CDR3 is TGTGCCAGCAGTCCCACGGACAGTCCCGATCAGCCCCAGCATTTT. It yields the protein CASSPTDSPDQPQHF.

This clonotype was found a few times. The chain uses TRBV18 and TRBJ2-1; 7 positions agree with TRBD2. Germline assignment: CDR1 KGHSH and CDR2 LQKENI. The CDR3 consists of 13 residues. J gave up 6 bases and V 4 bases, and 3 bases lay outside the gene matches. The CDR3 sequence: CASSQASGNEQFF. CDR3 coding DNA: TGTGCCAGCTCACAGGCTAGCGGCAATGAGCAGTTCTTC.

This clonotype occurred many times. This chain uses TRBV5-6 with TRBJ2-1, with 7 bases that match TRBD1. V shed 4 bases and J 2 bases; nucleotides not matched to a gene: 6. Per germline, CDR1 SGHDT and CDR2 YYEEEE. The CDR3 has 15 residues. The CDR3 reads CASSPPGTAYNEQFF. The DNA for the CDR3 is TGTGCCAGCAGCCCCCCCGGGACAGCCTACAATGAGCAGTTCTTC.

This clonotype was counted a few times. For the CDR3, the DNA is TGTGCCAGCAGCCGGGACGACTACGAGCAGTACTTC. Its protein product is CASSRDDYEQYF. The chain joins TRBV2 to TRBJ2-7; tentatively, D is TRBD1 or TRBD2 (5 bases each). The CDR3 sequence is 12 residues long. V lost 6 bases and J 3 bases, leaving 9 bases between the germline ends. In germline, CDR1 is SNHLY, CDR2 FYNNEI.

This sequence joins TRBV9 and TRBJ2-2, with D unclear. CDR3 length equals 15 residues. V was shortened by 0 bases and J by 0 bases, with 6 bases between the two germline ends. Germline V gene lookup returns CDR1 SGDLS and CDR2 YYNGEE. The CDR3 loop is CASSVGAANTGELFF. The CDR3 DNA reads TGTGCCAGCAGCGTAGGCGCGGCGAACACCGGGGAGCTGTTTTTT.

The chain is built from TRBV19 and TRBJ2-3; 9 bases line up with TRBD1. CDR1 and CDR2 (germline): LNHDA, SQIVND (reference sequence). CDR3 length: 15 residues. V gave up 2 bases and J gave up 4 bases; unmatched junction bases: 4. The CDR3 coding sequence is TGTGCCAGTAGTATAATGGGACAGGGTGCAGATACGCAGTATTTT. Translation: CASSIMGQGADTQYF.

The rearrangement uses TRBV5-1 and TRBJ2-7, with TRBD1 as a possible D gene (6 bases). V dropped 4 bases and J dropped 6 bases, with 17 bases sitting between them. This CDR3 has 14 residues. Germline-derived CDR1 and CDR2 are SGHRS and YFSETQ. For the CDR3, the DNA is TGCGCCAGCAGCCCCCCAGGGGCCTCGTCCGAGCAGTACTTC. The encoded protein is CASSPPGASSEQYF.

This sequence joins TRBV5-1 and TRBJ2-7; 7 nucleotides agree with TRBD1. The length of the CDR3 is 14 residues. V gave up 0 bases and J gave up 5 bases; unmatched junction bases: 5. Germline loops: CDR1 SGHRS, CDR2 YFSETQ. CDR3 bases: TGCGCCAGCAGCTTGGTGGTAGGGGGCAACGAGCAGTACTTC. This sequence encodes CASSLVVGGNEQYF.

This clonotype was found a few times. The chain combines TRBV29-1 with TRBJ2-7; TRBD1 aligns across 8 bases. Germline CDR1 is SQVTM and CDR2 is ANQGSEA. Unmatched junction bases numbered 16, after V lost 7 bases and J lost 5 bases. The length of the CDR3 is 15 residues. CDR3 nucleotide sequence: TGCAGCGATTCGACAGGGACACACAGGGGGGACGAGCAGTACTTC. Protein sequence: CSDSTGTHRGDEQYF.

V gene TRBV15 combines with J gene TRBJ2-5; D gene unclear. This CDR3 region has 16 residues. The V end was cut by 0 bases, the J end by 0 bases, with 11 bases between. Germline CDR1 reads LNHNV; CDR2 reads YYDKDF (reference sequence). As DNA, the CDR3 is TGTGCCACCAGCAGAGAGGCGACATCGTACCAAGAGACCCAGTACTTC. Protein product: CATSREATSYQETQYF.

DNA for the CDR3: TGTGCCATCAGGGGGAACTATAATTCACCCCTCCACTTT. This codes for CAIRGNYNSPLHF. The rearrangement links TRBV10-3 to TRBJ1-6; no definite D call. The ends were cut back, 6 bases at V and 3 bases at J, with 6 bases in the middle. This CDR3 has 13 amino acids. CDR1 ENHRY and CDR2 SYGVKD come from the germline V gene.

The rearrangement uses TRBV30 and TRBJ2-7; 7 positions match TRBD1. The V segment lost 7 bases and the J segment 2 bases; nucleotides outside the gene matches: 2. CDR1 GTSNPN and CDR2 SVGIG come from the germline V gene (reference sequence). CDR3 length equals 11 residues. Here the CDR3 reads CAFGQAYEQYF. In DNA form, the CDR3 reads TGTGCCTTTGGACAGGCCTACGAGCAGTACTTC.

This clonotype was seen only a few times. DNA for the CDR3: TGTGCCAGCAGCTTCAGAGATTCTAATGAGCAGTTCTTC. Protein: CASSFRDSNEQFF. The chain employs TRBV7-3 and TRBJ2-1; D remains unclear. V was trimmed by 3 bases and J by 7 bases, leaving 10 bases between them. CDR3 length: 13 residues. CDR1 and CDR2 from the germline V gene are SGHTA and FQGTGA.

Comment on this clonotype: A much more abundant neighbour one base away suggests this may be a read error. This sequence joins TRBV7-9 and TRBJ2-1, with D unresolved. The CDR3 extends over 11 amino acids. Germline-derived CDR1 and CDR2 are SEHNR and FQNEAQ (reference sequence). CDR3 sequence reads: CANSLTNEQFF. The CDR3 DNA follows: TGTGCCAACAGCTTAACCAATGAGCAGTTCTTC.

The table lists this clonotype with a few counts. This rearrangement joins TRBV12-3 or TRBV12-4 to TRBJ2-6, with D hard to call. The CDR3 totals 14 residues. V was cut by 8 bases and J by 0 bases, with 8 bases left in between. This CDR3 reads CASAISSGANVLTF. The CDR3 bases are TGTGCCAGCGCCATTTCCTCTGGGGCCAACGTCCTGACTTTC.

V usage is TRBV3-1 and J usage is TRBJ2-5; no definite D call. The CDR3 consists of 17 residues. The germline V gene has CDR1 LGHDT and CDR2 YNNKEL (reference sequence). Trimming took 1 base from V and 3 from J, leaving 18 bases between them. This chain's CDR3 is CASSQGLTRKSKETQYF. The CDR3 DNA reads TGTGCCAGCAGCCAAGGTCTAACAAGAAAGAGTAAAGAGACCCAGTACTTC.

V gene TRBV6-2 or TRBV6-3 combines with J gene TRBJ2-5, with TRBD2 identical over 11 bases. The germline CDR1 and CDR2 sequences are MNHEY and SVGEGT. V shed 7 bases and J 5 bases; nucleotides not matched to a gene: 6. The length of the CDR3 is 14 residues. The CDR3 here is CASTRLAGWETQYF. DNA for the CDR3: TGTGCCAGCACTAGACTAGCGGGATGGGAGACCCAGTACTTC.

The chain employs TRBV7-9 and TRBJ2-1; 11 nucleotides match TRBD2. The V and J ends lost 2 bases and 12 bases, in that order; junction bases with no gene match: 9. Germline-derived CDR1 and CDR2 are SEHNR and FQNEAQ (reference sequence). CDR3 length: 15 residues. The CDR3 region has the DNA TGTGCCAGCAGCTTAACACTAGCGGGAGTGGGCGGGCAGTTCTTC. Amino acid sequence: CASSLTLAGVGGQFF.

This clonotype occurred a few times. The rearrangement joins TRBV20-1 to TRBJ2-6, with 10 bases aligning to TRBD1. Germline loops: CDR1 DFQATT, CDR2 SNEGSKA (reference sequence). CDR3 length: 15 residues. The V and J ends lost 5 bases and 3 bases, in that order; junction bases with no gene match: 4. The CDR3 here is CSAQDRGYGANVLTF. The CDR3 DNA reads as TGCAGTGCTCAGGACAGGGGGTATGGGGCCAACGTCCTGACTTTC.

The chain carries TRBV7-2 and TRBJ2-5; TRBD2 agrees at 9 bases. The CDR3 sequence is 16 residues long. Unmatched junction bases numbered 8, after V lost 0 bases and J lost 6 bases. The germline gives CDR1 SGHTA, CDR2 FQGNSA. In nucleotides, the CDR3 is TGTGCCAGCAGCTTAGCGGCTAGCGGGAAGGAAAAGACCCAGTACTTC. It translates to CASSLAASGKEKTQYF.

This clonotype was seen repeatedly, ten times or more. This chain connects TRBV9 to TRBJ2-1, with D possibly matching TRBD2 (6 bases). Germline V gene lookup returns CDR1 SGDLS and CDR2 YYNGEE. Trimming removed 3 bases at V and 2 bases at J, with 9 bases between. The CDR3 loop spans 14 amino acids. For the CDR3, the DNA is TGTGCCAGCAGCGCCGCGGGACCCTACAATGAGCAGTTCTTC. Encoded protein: CASSAAGPYNEQFF.

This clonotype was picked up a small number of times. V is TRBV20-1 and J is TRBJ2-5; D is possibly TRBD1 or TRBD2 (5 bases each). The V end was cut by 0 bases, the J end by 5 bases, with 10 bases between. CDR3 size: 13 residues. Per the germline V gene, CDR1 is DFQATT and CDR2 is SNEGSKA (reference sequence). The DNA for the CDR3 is TGCAGTGCTAGAGATTTTCGGGGCGAGACCCAGTACTTC. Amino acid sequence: CSARDFRGETQYF.

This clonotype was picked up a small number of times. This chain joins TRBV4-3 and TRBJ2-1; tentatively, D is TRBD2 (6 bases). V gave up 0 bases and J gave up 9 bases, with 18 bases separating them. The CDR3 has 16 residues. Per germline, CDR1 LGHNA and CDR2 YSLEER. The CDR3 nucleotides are TGCGCCAGCAGCCAAGAAGGAGGGACTTCTTTTAGTGAGCAGTTCTTC. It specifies CASSQEGGTSFSEQFF.

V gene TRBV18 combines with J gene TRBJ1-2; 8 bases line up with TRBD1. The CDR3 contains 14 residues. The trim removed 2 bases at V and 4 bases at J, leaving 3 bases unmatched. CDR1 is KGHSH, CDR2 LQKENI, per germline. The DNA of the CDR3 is TGTGCCAGCTCACCAGAGGGACAGGTCTATGGCTACACCTTC. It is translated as CASSPEGQVYGYTF. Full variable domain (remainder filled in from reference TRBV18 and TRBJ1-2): NAGVMQNPRHLVRRRGQEARLRCSPMKGHSHVYWYRQLPEEGLKFMVYLQKENIIDESGMPKERFSAEFPKEGPSILRIQQVVRGDSAAYFCASSPEGQVYGYTFGSGTRLTVV.

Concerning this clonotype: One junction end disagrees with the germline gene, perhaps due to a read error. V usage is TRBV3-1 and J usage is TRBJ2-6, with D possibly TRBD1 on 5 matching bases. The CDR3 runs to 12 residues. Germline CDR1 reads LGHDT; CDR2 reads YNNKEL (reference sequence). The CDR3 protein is CASGSGANVLNF. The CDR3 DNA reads TGTGCCAGCGGCTCTGGGGCCAACGTCCTGAATTTC.

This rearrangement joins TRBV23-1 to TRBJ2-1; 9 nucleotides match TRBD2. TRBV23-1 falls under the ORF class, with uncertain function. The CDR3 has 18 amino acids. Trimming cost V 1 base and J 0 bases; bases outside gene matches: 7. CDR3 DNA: TGCGCCAGCAGTCAATTCCTGACTAGCGGAAACTCCTACAATGAGCAGTTCTTC. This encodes CASSQFLTSGNSYNEQFF.